This T cell receptor (beta chain) was captured in a study of blood T cell repertoires in COVID-19. Repertoires were generated with immunoSEQ multiplex PCR, while TCRdb's copy carries only in-frame clones and drops some. The sample lists fewer than 120,000 clones, 88% occurring once. V was cut by 7 bases and J by 1 base, with 13 bases left in between. Germline values: CDR1 ENHRY, CDR2 SYGVKD. The length of the CDR3 is 14 residues. Sequencing was done on a sample of peripheral blood. The origin of this receptor is a woman aged 50 to 60 with acute or convalescent COVID-19. V usage is TRBV10-3 and J usage is TRBJ1-1; D unresolved. CDR3 protein: CAITREGSNTEAFF. Written as DNA, the CDR3 is TGTGCCATCACCCGGGAGGGATCGAACACTGAAGCTTTCTTT.